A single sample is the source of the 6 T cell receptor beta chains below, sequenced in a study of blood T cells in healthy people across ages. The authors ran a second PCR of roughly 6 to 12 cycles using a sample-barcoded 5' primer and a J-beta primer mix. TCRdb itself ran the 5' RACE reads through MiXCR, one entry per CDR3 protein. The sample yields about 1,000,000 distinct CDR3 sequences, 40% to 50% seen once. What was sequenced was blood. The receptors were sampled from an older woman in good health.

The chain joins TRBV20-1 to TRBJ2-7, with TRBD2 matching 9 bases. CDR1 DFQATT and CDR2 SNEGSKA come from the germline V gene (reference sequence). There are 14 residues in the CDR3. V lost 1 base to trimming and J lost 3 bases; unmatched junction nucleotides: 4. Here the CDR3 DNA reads TGCAGTGCTAGAGCCCCAGCGGGAGGCTACGAGCAGTACTTC. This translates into CSARAPAGGYEQYF.

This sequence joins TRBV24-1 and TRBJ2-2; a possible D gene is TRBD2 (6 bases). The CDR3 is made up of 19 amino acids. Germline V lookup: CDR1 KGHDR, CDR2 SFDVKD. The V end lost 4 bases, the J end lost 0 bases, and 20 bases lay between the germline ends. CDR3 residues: CATSDPLLAERTNTGELFF. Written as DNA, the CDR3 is TGTGCCACCAGTGACCCCCTCTTAGCGGAGAGGACGAACACCGGGGAGCTGTTTTTT.

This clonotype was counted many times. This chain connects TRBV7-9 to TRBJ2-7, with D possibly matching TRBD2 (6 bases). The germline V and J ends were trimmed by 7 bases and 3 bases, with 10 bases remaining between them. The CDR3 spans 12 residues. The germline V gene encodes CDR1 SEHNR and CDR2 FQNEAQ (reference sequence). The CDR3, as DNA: TGTGCCAGCACCTCGGACTACTACGAGCAGTACTTC. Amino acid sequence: CASTSDYYEQYF.

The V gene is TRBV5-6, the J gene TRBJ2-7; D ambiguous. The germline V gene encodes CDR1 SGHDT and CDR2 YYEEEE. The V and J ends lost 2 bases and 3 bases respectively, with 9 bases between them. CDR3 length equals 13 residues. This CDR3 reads CASSFQPDYEQYF. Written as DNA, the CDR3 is TGTGCCAGCAGCTTTCAGCCGGACTACGAGCAGTACTTC. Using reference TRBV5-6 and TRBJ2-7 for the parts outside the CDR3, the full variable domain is DAGVTQSPTHLIKTRGQQVTLRCSPKSGHDTVSWYQQALGQGPQFIFQYYEEEERQRGNFPDRFSGHQFPNYSSELNVNALLLGDSALYLCASSFQPDYEQYFGPGTRLTVT.

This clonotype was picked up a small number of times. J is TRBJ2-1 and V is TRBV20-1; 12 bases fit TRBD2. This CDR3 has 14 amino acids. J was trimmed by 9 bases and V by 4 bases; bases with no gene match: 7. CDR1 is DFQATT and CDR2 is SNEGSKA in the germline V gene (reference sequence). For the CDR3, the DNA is TGCAGTGCTACTAGACTAGCGGGAGTTGTTGAGCAGTTCTTC. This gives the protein CSATRLAGVVEQFF.

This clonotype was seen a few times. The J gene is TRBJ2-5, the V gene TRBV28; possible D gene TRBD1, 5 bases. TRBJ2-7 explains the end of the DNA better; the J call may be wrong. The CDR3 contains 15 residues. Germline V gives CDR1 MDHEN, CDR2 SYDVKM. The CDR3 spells CASSFGVAGRYEQYF. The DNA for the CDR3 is TGTGCCAGCAGTTTCGGTGTGGCAGGGCGCTACGAGCAGTACTTC.